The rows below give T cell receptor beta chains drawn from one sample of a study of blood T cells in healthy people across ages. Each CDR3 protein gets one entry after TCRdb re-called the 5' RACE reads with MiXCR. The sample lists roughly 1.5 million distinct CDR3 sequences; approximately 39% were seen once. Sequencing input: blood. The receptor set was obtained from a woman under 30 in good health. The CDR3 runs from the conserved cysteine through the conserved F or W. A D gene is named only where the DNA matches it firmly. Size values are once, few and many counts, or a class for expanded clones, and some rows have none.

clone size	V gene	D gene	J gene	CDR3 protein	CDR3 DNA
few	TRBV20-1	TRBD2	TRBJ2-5	CSARAPRAGGETQYF	TGCAGTGCTAGAGCCCCTAGAGCGGGAGGGGAGACCCAGTACTTC
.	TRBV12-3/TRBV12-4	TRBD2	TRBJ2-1	CASSPGNLAGDGEQFF	TGTGCCAGCAGTCCCGGCAACCTAGCGGGAGATGGTGAGCAGTTCTTC
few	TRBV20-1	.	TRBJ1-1	CSALSGTMNTEAFF	TGCAGTGCTCTTTCCGGGACCATGAACACTGAAGCTTTCTTT
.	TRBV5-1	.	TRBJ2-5	CASRYRPAETQYF	TGCGCCAGCAGATATCGACCGGCGGAGACCCAGTACTTC
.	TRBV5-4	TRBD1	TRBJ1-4	CASSPGQRIEKLFF	TGTGCCAGCAGTCCGGGACAGAGGATTGAAAAACTGTTTTTT
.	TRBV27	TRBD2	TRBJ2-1	CAGSHGIGLEVFF	TGTGCCGGCAGCCATGGAATAGGACTAGAAGTGTTCTTC
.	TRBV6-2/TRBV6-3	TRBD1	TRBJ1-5	CASSYWDRGEPLHF	TGTGCCAGCAGTTATTGGGACAGGGGTGAGCCCCTGCATTTT
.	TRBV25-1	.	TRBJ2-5	CASRAGETQYF	TGTGCCAGCAGGGCGGGAGAGACCCAGTACTTC
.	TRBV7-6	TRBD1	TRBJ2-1	CASSLEGDSTQETQFF	TGTGCCAGCAGCTTAGAAGGGGACAGCACCCAAGAGACCCAGTTCTTC
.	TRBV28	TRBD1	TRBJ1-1	CASSPLAYRGNTEAFF	TGTGCCAGCAGTCCACTTGCCTACAGGGGGAACACTGAAGCTTTCTTT
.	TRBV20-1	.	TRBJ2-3	CSASTIGTSTDTQYF	TGCAGTGCTAGCACGATTGGGACTAGCACAGATACGCAGTATTTT
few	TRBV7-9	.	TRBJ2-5	CASSFSSYQETQYF	TGTGCCAGCAGCTTTTCGTCGTACCAAGAGACCCAGTACTTC
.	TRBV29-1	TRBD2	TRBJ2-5	CSVVSGGGNEQYF	TGCAGCGTTGTTAGCGGGGGAGGCAATGAGCAGTACTTC
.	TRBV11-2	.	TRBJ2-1	CASSLFTEYNEQFF	TGTGCCAGCAGCTTATTCACAGAATACAATGAGCAGTTCTTC
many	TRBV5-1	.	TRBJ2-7	CASSLGQVSYEQYF	TGCGCCAGCAGCTTGGGACAGGTATCCTACGAGCAGTACTTC
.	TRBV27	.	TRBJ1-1	CASRVTPNTEAFF	TGTGCCAGCAGAGTGACACCGAACACTGAAGCTTTCTTT
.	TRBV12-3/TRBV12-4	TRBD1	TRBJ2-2	CASRPDRDNTGELFF	TGTGCCAGCAGGCCTGACAGGGATAACACCGGGGAGCTGTTTTTT
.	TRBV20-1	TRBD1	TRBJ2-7	CTNGTEYYEQYF	TGCACCAACGGGACAGAGTACTACGAGCAGTACTTC
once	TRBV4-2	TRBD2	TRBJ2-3	CASSHPIAGSGTDTQYF	TGTGCCAGCAGCCATCCGATAGCGGGGTCAGGCACAGATACGCAGTATTTT
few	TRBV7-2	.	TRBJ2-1	CASSLVTWGATNEQFF	TGTGCCAGCAGCTTAGTTACATGGGGAGCCACCAATGAGCAGTTCTTC
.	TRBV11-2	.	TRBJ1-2	CASSWYEGRDPNYGYTF	TGTGCCAGCAGCTGGTACGAAGGGAGGGATCCTAACTATGGCTACACCTTC
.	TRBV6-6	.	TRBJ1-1	CASSYWGGAEAFF	TGTGCCAGCAGTTACTGGGGCGGGGCAGAAGCTTTCTTT